The 16 T cell receptor beta chains below were found in one sample sequenced in a study of blood T cell repertoires in COVID-19. Clones were read by immunoSEQ multiplex PCR, and TCRdb kept only the in-frame ones, dropping some. The sample lists about 150,000 clones; just under 85% were seen once. The sample comprised PBMCs or T cells enriched from blood (not recorded which). The receptors were sampled from a woman aged 50 to 60 with acute COVID-19.

The V gene is TRBV7-9, the J gene TRBJ1-6; 8 nucleotides line up with TRBD1. Germline values: CDR1 SEHNR, CDR2 FQNEAQ (reference sequence). The CDR3 runs to 15 residues. The J segment lost 2 bases and the V segment lost 5 bases, leaving 2 bases of the junction unmatched. The CDR3: CASSRQGTYNSPLHF. Here the CDR3 DNA reads TGTGCCAGCAGCAGACAGGGGACCTATAATTCACCCCTCCACTTT.

The chain recombines TRBV5-8 with TRBJ2-1; tentative D call: TRBD2 (6 bases). Per the germline V gene, CDR1 is SGHTS and CDR2 is YDEGEE. V was pared by 0 bases and J by 12 bases, with 16 bases between. This CDR3 is 14 amino acids long. The DNA of the CDR3 is TGTGCCAGCAGCTTGGGTCCTCAACCCGGGGGGCAGTTCTTC. Translation gives CASSLGPQPGGQFF.

This clone was picked up one time. The genes are TRBV5-4 and TRBJ2-3; 9 nucleotides align to TRBD1. This CDR3 has 17 residues. Trimming removed 2 bases from V and 0 bases from J; junction bases left unmatched: 7. Germline V lookup: CDR1 SGHNT, CDR2 YYREEE (reference sequence). CDR3: CASSFGPGTGSTDTQYF. CDR3 DNA: TGTGCCAGCAGCTTTGGCCCGGGGACAGGGAGCACAGATACGCAGTATTTT. The full variable domain, in which reference TRBV5-4 and TRBJ2-3 provide the parts outside the CDR3, is ETGVTQSPTHLIKTRGQQVTLRCSSQSGHNTVSWYQQALGQGPQFIFQYYREEENGRGNFPPRFSGLQFPNYSSELNVNALELDDSALYLCASSFGPGTGSTDTQYFGPGTRLTVL.

This clone was seen a single time. CDR3 bases: TGTGCCAGTAGTATGCGGAGCAACCTCTATGGCTACACCTTC. Residues: CASSMRSNLYGYTF. The V call is TRBV19, the J call TRBJ1-2; D not certain. Trimming cost V 3 bases and J 4 bases, with 12 bases left between them. The CDR3 sequence is 14 residues long. Germline CDR1 LNHDA, CDR2 SQIVND (reference sequence). Variable domain in full (rest from reference TRBV19 and TRBJ1-2): DGGITQSPKYLFRKEGQNVTLSCEQNLNHDAMYWYRQDPGQGLRLIYYSQIVNDFQKGDIAEGYSVSREKKESFPLTVTSAQKNPTAFYLCASSMRSNLYGYTFGSGTRLTVV.

The chain joins TRBV5-4 to TRBJ2-5; 10 bases map to TRBD2. Trimming at V came to 3 bases and at J to 4 bases, leaving 6 bases not matched to a gene. The germline gives CDR1 SGHNT, CDR2 YYREEE (reference sequence). The CDR3 contains 15 residues. The DNA for the CDR3 is TGTGCCAGCAGCTCTGGTGTAGCGGGAGGAGAGACCCAGTACTTC. Its protein is CASSSGVAGGETQYF.

This clone was recorded only once. The chain has TRBV19 and TRBJ1-1; TRBD1 matches 7 bases. Germline CDR1 and CDR2: LNHDA and SQIVND (reference sequence). The CDR3 extends over 11 amino acids. The J segment lost 5 bases and the V segment lost 6 bases, leaving 0 bases of the junction unmatched. CDR3 DNA sequence: TGTGCCAGTAGGACAGGGACTGAAGCTTTCTTT. Protein: CASRTGTEAFF.

In its sample, this clone was seen a few times. Here the CDR3 DNA reads TGTGCCACCAGCAGAGAGCGGGAGGGTTCCTACGAGCAGTACTTC. The encoded protein is CATSREREGSYEQYF. V gene TRBV15 combines with J gene TRBJ2-7; 9 nucleotides line up with TRBD2. The CDR3 runs to 15 residues. Germline V gene sequence: CDR1 LNHNV, CDR2 YYDKDF (reference sequence). The J segment lost 1 base and the V segment lost 0 bases, leaving 1 base of the junction unmatched. The variable domain in full, with the rest retrieved from reference TRBV15 and TRBJ2-7, is DAMVIQNPRYQVTQFGKPVTLSCSQTLNHNVMYWYQQKSSQAPKLLFHYYDKDFNNEADTPDNFQSRRPNTSFCFLDIRSPGLGDTAMYLCATSREREGSYEQYFGPGTRLTVT.

V is TRBV30 and J is TRBJ1-4, with 8 bases identical to TRBD1. With V trimmed by 1 base and J by 2 bases, 6 bases remained unmatched. Germline values: CDR1 GTSNPN, CDR2 SVGIG (reference sequence). There are 16 residues in the CDR3. The CDR3 is CAWSGNQGATNEKLFF. The CDR3 coding sequence is TGTGCCTGGAGTGGAAATCAGGGGGCTACTAATGAAAAACTGTTTTTT.

The chain is built from TRBV6-5 and TRBJ2-7, with TRBD1 identical over 7 bases. There are 13 residues in the CDR3. V lost 7 bases and J lost 2; bases outside the gene matches: 5. In germline, CDR1 is MNHEY, CDR2 SVGAGI. In DNA, the CDR3 is TGTGCCAGCATCGAACAGGGGCCCTACGAGCAGTACTTC. This encodes CASIEQGPYEQYF.

This sequence joins TRBV25-1 and TRBJ2-7, with a weak D call TRBD1 (6 bases). The ends were cut back, 3 bases at V and 3 bases at J, with 15 bases in the middle. CDR3 size: 15 residues. Germline V CDR1 and CDR2: MGHDK, SYGVNS. Here the CDR3 reads CASSDRRSGVYEQYF. In DNA, the CDR3 is TGTGCCAGCAGTGACCGGAGGTCAGGGGTCTACGAGCAGTACTTC.

This clone appeared a single time. The V and J genes are TRBV15 and TRBJ2-6, with D possibly TRBD1 on 5 matching bases. The length of the CDR3 is 16 residues. The V and J ends lost 4 bases and 2 bases respectively, with 12 bases between them. Per the germline V gene, CDR1 is LNHNV and CDR2 is YYDKDF (reference sequence). DNA for the CDR3: TGTGCCACCAGCACCACCCCAGGGACTGGGGCCAACGTCCTGACTTTC. Translating it yields CATSTTPGTGANVLTF.

On this clone itself: Distinct nucleotide sequences in the sample also encode this CDR3. The genes are TRBV11-2 and TRBJ2-1, with D possibly being TRBD1 (6 bases). CDR3 size: 13 residues. Germline CDR1 and CDR2: SGHAT and FQNNGV. The V end was cut by 6 bases, the J end by 4 bases, with 10 bases between. The DNA of the CDR3 is TGTGCCAGCAGTTTCGGACAGTACAATGAGCAGTTCTTC. It specifies CASSFGQYNEQFF.

J is TRBJ2-5 and V is TRBV7-8, with D hard to call. The CDR3 is 15 amino acids. Germline V CDR1 and CDR2: SGHVS, FQNEAQ. Trimming removed 5 bases from V and 1 base from J, with 14 bases in between. The CDR3 reads CASSPKRASQETQYF. CDR3 in DNA: TGTGCCAGCAGCCCGAAGAGAGCTTCCCAAGAGACCCAGTACTTC.

The chain recombines TRBV4-2 with TRBJ2-7; D perhaps matches TRBD2 (5 bases). The V gene's germline CDR1 is LGHNA and CDR2 YNFKEQ. This CDR3 has 14 amino acids. V gave up 0 bases and J gave up 3 bases, with 9 bases separating them. The CDR3 sequence is CASSQERTSYEQYF. The CDR3 DNA reads TGTGCCAGCAGCCAAGAGAGAACTAGCTACGAGCAGTACTTC.

V is TRBV19 and J is TRBJ2-5; D unresolved. The V and J ends lost 0 bases and 13 bases respectively, with 15 bases between them. The CDR3 has 13 residues. CDR1 and CDR2 (germline): LNHDA, SQIVND (reference sequence). The CDR3 bases are TGTGCCAGTAGTATAGATGGGCAGGTAACGCCGTACTTC. It yields the protein CASSIDGQVTPYF.

Here the CDR3 DNA reads TGTGCCAGTAGTATGTCCGGACTAGCGGGAGGGGTCTACGAGCAGTACTTC. It specifies CASSMSGLAGGVYEQYF. The chain carries TRBV19 and TRBJ2-7, with TRBD2 identical over 15 bases. V was pared by 3 bases and J by 3 bases, with 6 bases of the junction left unmatched. This CDR3 contains 17 residues. CDR1 is LNHDA, CDR2 SQIVND, per germline (reference sequence).